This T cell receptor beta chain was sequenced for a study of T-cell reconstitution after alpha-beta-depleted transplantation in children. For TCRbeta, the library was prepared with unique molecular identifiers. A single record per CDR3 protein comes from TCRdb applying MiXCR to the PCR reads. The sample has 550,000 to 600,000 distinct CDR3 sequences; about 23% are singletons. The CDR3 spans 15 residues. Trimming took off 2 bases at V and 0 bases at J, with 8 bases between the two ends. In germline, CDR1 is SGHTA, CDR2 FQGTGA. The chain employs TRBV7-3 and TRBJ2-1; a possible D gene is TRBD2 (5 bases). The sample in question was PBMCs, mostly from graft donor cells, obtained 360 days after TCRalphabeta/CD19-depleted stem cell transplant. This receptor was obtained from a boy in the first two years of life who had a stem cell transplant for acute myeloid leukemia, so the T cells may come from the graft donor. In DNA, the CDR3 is TGTGCCAGCAGCTTAGTTAGCGCCTCCTACAATGAGCAGTTCTTC. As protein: CASSLVSASYNEQFF. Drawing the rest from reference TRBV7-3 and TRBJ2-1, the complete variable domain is GAGVSQTPSNKVTEKGKYVELRCDPISGHTALYWYRQSLGQGPEFLIYFQGTGAADDSGLPNDRFFAVRPEGSVSTLKIQRTERGDSAVYLCASSLVSASYNEQFFGPGTRLTVL.